A selection of T cell receptor beta chains follows, all from one sample in a study of PD-1 blockade in classical Hodgkin lymphoma. Measured with immunoSEQ multiplex PCR; TCRdb has only the in-frame clones, and not every one. This sample has tens of thousands of clones, with approximately 91% found just once. Sequenced material: peripheral blood mononuclear cells (PBMCs). All receptors come from a human donor with classical Hodgkin lymphoma. Each CDR3 is given with its conserved first and last residue. A D gene is named only where the DNA matches it firmly. Part of the rows lack a size; the others show once, few, many or a class for expanded clones.

d_call j_call clone_size v_call cdr3_nt cdr3_aa
- TRBJ2-3 - TRBV6-4 TGTGCCAGCAGTGGAGACACAGACACAGATACGCAGTATTTT CASSGDTDTDTQYF
- TRBJ1-1 - TRBV7-9 TGTGCCAGCAGCCCCGTAAGGGGAACACACACTGAAGCTTTCTTT CASSPVRGTHTEAFF
TRBD1 TRBJ1-1 - TRBV6-5 TGTGCCAGCAGACGCAAGACAGGGTCCAACACTGAAGCTTTCTTT CASRRKTGSNTEAFF
- TRBJ2-3 - TRBV6-6 TGTGCCAGCTTGATAGATGGGACATCAGGCACAGATACGCAGTATTTT CASLIDGTSGTDTQYF
TRBD2 TRBJ2-7 - TRBV10-3 TGTGCCATCAGAACCGGGACTAGGGGGGGCGAGCAGTACTTC CAIRTGTRGGEQYF
TRBD1 TRBJ1-1 once TRBV10-3 TGTGCCATCAGTTCACAGGGGTTGAACACTGAAGCTTTCTTT CAISSQGLNTEAFF
TRBD2 TRBJ2-1 once TRBV6-1 TGTGCCAGCAGTGAAGGGGGGGGAGGGGAGCAGTTCTTC CASSEGGGGEQFF
- TRBJ2-3 - TRBV19 TGTGCCAGTAGTTCAGATACGCAGTATTTT CASSSDTQYF
- TRBJ1-5 once TRBV18 TGTGCCAGCTCATCAGGTCTGGAGGGGCAGCCCCAGCATTTT CASSSGLEGQPQHF
- TRBJ2-1 - TRBV6-1 TGTGCCAGCAGTGAAGACAGCCACAATGAGCAGTTCTTC CASSEDSHNEQFF
- TRBJ2-7 - TRBV10-2 TGCGCCAGCAGTGAGGACCAAGACAGGTTCTCCTACGAGCAGTACTTC CASSEDQDRFSYEQYF
TRBD1 TRBJ1-2 - TRBV7-9 TGTGCCAGCAGCTTAACAGGGGTTAACTATGGCTACACCTTC CASSLTGVNYGYTF
TRBD2 TRBJ2-3 - TRBV2 TGTGCCAGCAGTGGGTTTACTAGCGGGAGGGACACAGATACGCAGTATTTT CASSGFTSGRDTDTQYF
TRBD1 TRBJ2-1 - TRBV5-1 TGCGCCAGCAGCACCGGGACAGGGTATGAGCAGTTCTTC CASSTGTGYEQFF